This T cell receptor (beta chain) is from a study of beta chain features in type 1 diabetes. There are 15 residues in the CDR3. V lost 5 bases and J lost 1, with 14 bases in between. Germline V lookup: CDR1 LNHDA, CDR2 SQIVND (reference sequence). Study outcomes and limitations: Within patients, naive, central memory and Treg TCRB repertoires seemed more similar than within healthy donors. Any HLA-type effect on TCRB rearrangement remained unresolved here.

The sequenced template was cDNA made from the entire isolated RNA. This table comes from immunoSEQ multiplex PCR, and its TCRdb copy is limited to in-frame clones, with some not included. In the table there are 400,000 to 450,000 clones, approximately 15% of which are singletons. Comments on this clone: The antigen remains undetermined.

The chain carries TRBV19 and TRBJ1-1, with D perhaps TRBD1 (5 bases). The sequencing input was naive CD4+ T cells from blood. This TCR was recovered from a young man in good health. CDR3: CASSSAGTGNTEAFF. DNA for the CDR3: TGTGCCAGTAGTTCGGCAGGGACTGGGAACACTGAAGCTTTCTTT.